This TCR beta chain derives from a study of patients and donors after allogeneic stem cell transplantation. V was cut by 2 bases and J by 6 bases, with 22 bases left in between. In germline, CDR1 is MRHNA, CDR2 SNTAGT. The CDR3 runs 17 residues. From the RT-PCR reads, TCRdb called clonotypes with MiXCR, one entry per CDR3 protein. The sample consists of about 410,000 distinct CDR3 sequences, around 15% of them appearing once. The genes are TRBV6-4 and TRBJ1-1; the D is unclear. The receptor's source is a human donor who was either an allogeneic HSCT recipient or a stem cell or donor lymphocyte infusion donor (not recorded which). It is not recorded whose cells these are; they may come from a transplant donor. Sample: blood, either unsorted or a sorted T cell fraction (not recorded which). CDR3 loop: CASSDPISLSAFPEAFF. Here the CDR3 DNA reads TGTGCCAGCAGTGACCCAATTTCCCTCAGCGCGTTCCCTGAAGCTTTCTTT.